This T cell receptor beta chain is drawn from a study of human T cells and chemical hapten exposure. Study at large: Sensitization employed 2% DPC on approximately 2 cm by approximately 2 cm of upper inner arm skin. Study outcomes and limitations: Healthy people's immune response may differ from that of the donors, who had alopecia. Expanded TCRs showed more large CDR3 clusters than pre-sensitization or healthy control sets.

Original data processing: Ranging from roughly 23,224 to 750,000, TCR counts per sample had a median value of 95,638. Each CDR3 protein is one row after TCRdb ran MiXCR on the RACE reads. None of the V and J calls come from the authors' own analysis; TCRdb made them. The table has 300,000 to 450,000 distinct CDR3 sequences, 5.1% seen once. Regarding this clonotype: The antigen remains undetermined.

Time point denoted: pre-sensitization, week 0. The treatment was: therapeutic diphenylcyclopropenone sensitization with weekly scalp DPC. V was shortened by 1 base and J by 5 bases, with 6 bases between the two germline ends. The CDR3 is 13 residues long. Germline CDR1 is SGHAT and CDR2 is FQNNGV. The rearrangement joins TRBV11-2 to TRBJ2-1, with D uncertain. The source of this sequence is a woman in her forties or fifties with alopecia areata. Some clones in this sample may be carry-over from other donors' samples. The starting material was whole blood, obtained in connection with sensitization to the hapten diphenylcyclopropenone (DPC). CDR3 in amino acids: CASSLVRNNEQFF. Here the CDR3 DNA reads TGTGCCAGCAGCTTAGTGCGTAACAATGAGCAGTTCTTC. The whole variable domain, remainder taken from reference TRBV11-2 and TRBJ2-1, is EAGVAQSPRYKIIEKRQSVAFWCNPISGHATLYWYQQILGQGPKLLIQFQNNGVVDDSQLPKDRFSAERLKGVDSTLKIQPAKLEDSAVYLCASSLVRNNEQFFGPGTRLTVL.